The present entry profiles one TCR beta chain with its context. What antigen it recognizes has not been identified. Per-nucleotide qualities are absent, and no much larger clonotype sits a single base away. The receptor library was made with the immunoSEQ multiplex PCR assay. The hsTCRB Kit was used according to the manufacturer's protocol to amplify rearranged TCR beta chain sequences. An Illumina MiSeq was used to sequence the TCRB libraries. The published analysis was carried out like this. Demultiplexing, trimming and gene mapping were performed with the kit vendor's proprietary platform. TCRdb's version of the immuneACCESS table is confined to in-frame rearrangements and falls short of the full clone set. An unresolved V gene accounts for under half of the shortfall where checked; the remainder is of unknown origin. From that table come the V and J calls and clone size; the DNA was used to work out D and trimming. This sample gives approximately 110,000 clones in total; about nine tenths of them show up just once. The ten largest account for 0.61% of the sample.

In the paper's terms, the time point label means: week 11, during vaccination. Each vaccine dose was 300 ug of a 20-mer mutant IDH1 peptide in Montanide, given subcutaneously with topical imiquimod. The donors had newly diagnosed IDH1-mutant astrocytomas of WHO grade 3 or 4 that showed loss of nuclear ATRX. The samples were drawn from NOA16, a multicentre, single-arm, open-label phase I trial in Germany that tested a mutant IDH1 peptide vaccine in humans for the first time. The DNeasy Blood and Tissue Kit was used to extract genomic DNA from EDTA blood for TCRB sequencing. These data originate in a study of a mutant IDH1 vaccine in newly diagnosed glioma (dated by TCRdb to the early 2020s). Study-wide context: Across visits V03 through V10, patients got a total of eight vaccinations, given in weeks 1, 3, 5, 7, 11, 15, 19 and 23. Vaccination started 4-6 weeks after radiotherapy alone, or was given together with temozolomide cycles in the groups whose treatment included chemotherapy. The approximately 30 treated patients were approximately 62% male and 37.5% female, with a mean age of approximately 40 years. Before enrollment, patients had received standard therapy of radiotherapy alone, temozolomide alone, or radiochemotherapy with temozolomide; most received the combination. Peripheral blood was drawn at six visits: V03 (baseline), V05, V07, V10, V12 and V13. Longitudinal TCRB deep sequencing was performed for 20 to 25 treated patients wherever samples were available for exploratory analyses.

For CDR1 and CDR2, the germline V gene (reference sequence) lists MNHNY and SVGAGI. V is cut by 5 bases and J by 5 bases, and the space between the germline ends is 12 bases. The CDR3, from cysteine to phenylalanine, totals 13 residues. CDR3 DNA is the only sequence kept; it has 39 bases, read in frame from the first base. Findings and caveats that apply to the study as a whole: Immune responses induced by the vaccine were seen in roughly 92% of patients across multiple MHC alleles. Pseudoprogression appeared unrelated to alterations in the top peripheral T cell clonotypes detected by TCRB sequencing. Availability determined which PBMC samples were chosen for TCRB deep sequencing. The authors noted that analyses of patient blood samples could not be reproduced because of sample limitations.

The sample here was PBMCs, taken from a glioma patient whose treatment included an IDH1 peptide vaccine. This clonotype was sampled from a woman aged 45-65 years with glioma. The sequence links TRBV6-6 to TRBJ1-1, and TRBD1 may be the D gene, going by 6 matching bases. The CDR3 protein: CASSNTGKTEAFF. The DNA reads TGTGCCAGCAGTAACACAGGGAAAACTGAAGCTTTCTTT.